This record looks at one TCR beta chain sequence and its context. The germline gives CDR1 MDHEN, CDR2 SYDVKM. V was clipped by 6 bases and J by 4 bases, with 15 bases between them. The CDR3 has 14 amino acids. The sample originates from a study of blood T cell repertoires in COVID-19. Overall study: T cells, B-cell-depleted T cells, or PBMCs provided the cDNA or gDNA that served as material.

Original processing methods: For nucleated cells, counts were estimated from reference gene primer amplification. The data were produced by immunoSEQ multiplex PCR, yet TCRdb's version contains in-frame clones alone and is incomplete. The V and J calls and clone size were taken over from that table, and D and trimming were inferred from the DNA. The table lists 200,000 to 300,000 clones, roughly 89% of them singletons. Cohorts were determined from participant-reported clinical history. Input material: PBMCs or T cells enriched from blood (not recorded which). V is TRBV28 and J is TRBJ1-2; D is unresolved. This TCR was recovered from a woman aged 25-40 years who had recovered from COVID-19. The CDR3 region is CASSSLQDFYGYTF. The CDR3 DNA reads as TGTGCCAGCAGCTCCCTCCAGGACTTCTATGGCTACACCTTC.